This T cell receptor beta chain was profiled in a study of shared clonotypes between healthy human individuals. Study-wide results and caveats: Only blood samples were collected, and tissue repertoires likely differ.

The CDR3 extends over 14 amino acids. Germline lookup yields CDR1 LNHDA and CDR2 SQIVND (reference sequence). The junction had 2 bases not matched to a gene; V was cut back by 1 base and J by 4 bases. Of note for this clone: Antigen specificity is unknown. Within the sample, other DNA sequences also encode this same CDR3.

Libraries were prepared by immunoSEQ multiplex PCR; TCRdb keeps only in-frame clonotypes and omits some of them. The sample contains over a million clones, around 95% of which appear only once. The specimen sequenced was naive CD4+ T cells sorted from blood. The subset here: CD45RA+ positively selected. This chain uses TRBV19 with TRBJ2-7; the match to TRBD1 covers 9 bases. The receptor was isolated from a man aged 25 to 45 in good health. The CDR3 sequence is CASSIGGQGYEQYF. CDR3 DNA: TGTGCCAGTAGTATAGGGGGACAGGGTTACGAGCAGTACTTC.